This T cell receptor beta chain was recorded in a study of T-cell memory formation after mild COVID-19. Whole-study findings and limits: Memory cells collected pre-infection included some clones that later responded, suggesting cross-reactive memory joined. Clones contracting over day 15 to 85 were CD4/CD8 balanced, with later expanders leaning CD4+.

V was clipped by 5 bases and J by 9 bases, with 20 bases between them. Germline CDR1 is MNHNS and CDR2 is SASEGT. This CDR3 has 16 residues. From 5'RACE with constant-segment primers came TCR alpha and TCR beta cDNA libraries that carried sample barcodes and UMIs. One entry per CDR3 protein, called by TCRdb with MiXCR from the 5' RACE reads. The data hold roughly 240,000 distinct CDR3 sequences, with around 15% observed a single time. Note on this clonotype: Antigen: not known.

Sequenced input: PBMCs or a T cell subset sorted from them (not recorded which). J is TRBJ1-6 and V is TRBV6-1; D is undetermined. This receptor was identified in a man aged 18 to 30 who had mild COVID-19 (a few samples of this study predate the infection). Cell type and time point are not known. The CDR3 here is CASSPRYGSGPSPLHF. CDR3 sequence (DNA): TGTGCCAGCAGTCCGCGTTATGGAAGTGGGCCTTCACCCCTCCACTTT.